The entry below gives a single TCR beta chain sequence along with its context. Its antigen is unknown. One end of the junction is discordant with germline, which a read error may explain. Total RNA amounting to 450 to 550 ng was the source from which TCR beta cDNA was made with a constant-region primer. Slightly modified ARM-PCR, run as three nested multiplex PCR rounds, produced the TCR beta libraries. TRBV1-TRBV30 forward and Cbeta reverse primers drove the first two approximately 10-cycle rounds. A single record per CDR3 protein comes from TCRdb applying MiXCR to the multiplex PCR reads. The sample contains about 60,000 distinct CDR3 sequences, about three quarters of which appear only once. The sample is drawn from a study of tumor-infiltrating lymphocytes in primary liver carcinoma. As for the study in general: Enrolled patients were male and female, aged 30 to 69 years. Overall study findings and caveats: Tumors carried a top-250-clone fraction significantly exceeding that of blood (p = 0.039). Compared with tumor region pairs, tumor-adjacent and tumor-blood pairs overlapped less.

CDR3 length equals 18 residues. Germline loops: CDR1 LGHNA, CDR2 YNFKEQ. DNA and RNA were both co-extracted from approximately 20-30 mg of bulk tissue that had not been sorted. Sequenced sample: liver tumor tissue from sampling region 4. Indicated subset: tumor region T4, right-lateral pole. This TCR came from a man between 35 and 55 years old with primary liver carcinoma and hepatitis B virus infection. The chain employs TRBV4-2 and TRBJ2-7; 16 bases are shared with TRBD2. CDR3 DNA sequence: TGTGCCAGCAGTGGAAAACCGGGACTAGCGGGAGGGCCACACGAGCTGTGTTTC. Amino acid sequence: CASSGKPGLAGGPHELCF.